The source of this TCR beta chain is a study of blood T cell repertoires in COVID-19. Study as a whole: Some COVID-19 samples were acute and others convalescent; all came from the United States, Italy and Spain. Nucleic acid was either cDNA or gDNA, and it came from T cells, B-cell-depleted T cells, or PBMCs.

The CDR3 totals 15 residues. Germline V gene lookup returns CDR1 MNHEY and CDR2 SMNVEV (reference sequence). V lost 5 bases to trimming and J lost 5 bases; unmatched junction nucleotides: 5. Under the authors' procedure: Amplification of reference gene primers provided the estimated nucleated cell counts. This table comes from immunoSEQ multiplex PCR, and its TCRdb copy is limited to in-frame clones, with some not included. V and J calls and clone size are given by that table; D and trimming were obtained from the DNA. The repertoire holds some 150,000 clones, about nine tenths seen once, with about 2.5% in the top ten.

Material for sequencing was peripheral blood. The receptor was derived from a woman aged 70-85 years with acute or convalescent COVID-19. The V and J genes are TRBV27 and TRBJ1-6, with TRBD1 matching 8 bases. CDR3 DNA: TGTGCCAGCAGTCCCCGGGGACAGGATAATTCACCCCTCCACTTT. Protein: CASSPRGQDNSPLHF.